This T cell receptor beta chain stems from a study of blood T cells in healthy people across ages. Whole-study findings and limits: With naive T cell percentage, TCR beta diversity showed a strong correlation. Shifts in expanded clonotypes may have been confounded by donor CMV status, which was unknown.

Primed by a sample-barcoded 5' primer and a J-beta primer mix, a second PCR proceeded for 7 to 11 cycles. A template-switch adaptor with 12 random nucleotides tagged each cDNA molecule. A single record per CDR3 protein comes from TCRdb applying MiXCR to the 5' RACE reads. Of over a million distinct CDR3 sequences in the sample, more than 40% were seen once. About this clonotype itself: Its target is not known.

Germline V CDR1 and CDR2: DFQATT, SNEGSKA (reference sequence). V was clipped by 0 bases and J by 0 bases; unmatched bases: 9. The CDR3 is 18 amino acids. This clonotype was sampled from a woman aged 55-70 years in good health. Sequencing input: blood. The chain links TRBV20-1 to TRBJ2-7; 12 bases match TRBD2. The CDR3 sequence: CSARDFGASGRASYEQYF. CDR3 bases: TGCAGTGCTAGAGATTTTGGGGCTAGCGGGAGGGCCTCCTACGAGCAGTACTTC.